The rows below give T cell receptor beta chains drawn from one sample of a study of CD8+ T cells in alopecia areata. Sequencing was performed with immunoSEQ multiplex PCR; in TCRdb, only in-frame clones are kept and a portion is missing. This sample has around 100,000 clones, with roughly three fifths found just once. Material: CD8+ T cells sorted from blood, obtained at week 24, from a patient treated with tofacitinib. These receptors all come from a human donor with alopecia areata. CDR3s leave out the opening cysteine and the closing phenylalanine or tryptophan.

12 | TRBV4-1 | ASSPFSGTYEQY
12 | TRBV7-3 | ASSLGAGANVLT
11 | TRBV5-6 | ASSYPGNTEAF
11 | TRBV6-5 | ASSYSESLEQY
13 | TRBV6-5 | ASSYAEGARDGYT
11 | TRBV19 | ASSTSPVETQY
13 | TRBV29-1 | SVVAWTGGYGELF
11 | TRBV5-6 | ASTHGPNYEQY
9 | TRBV29-1 | SPIGDFGQF
13 | TRBV4-1 | ASSQGRGASYEQY
13 | TRBV6-5 | ASSYSPSNTGELF
9 | TRBV5-6 | ASSFSGEQY
16 | TRBV2 | ASTPTTSGGPKYNEQF
12 | TRBV6-6 | ASSGQQTNYGYT